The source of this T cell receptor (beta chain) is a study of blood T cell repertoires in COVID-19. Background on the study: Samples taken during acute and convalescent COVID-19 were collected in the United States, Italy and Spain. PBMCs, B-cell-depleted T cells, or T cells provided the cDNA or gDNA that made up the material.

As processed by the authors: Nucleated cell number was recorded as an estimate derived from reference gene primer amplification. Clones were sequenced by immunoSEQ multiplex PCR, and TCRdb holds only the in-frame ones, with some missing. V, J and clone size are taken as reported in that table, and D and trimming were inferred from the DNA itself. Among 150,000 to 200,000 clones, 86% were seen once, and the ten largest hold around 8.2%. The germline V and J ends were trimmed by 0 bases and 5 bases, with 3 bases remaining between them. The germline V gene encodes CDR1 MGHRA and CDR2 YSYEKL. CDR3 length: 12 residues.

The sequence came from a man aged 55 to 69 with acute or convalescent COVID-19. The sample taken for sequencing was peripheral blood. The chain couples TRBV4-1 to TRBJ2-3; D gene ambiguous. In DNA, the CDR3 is TGCGCCAGCAGCCAAGATATAGATACGCAGTATTTT. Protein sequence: CASSQDIDTQYF.